These 21 T cell receptor beta chains were all obtained from the same sample, sequenced in a study of CD8 T cells in ankylosing spondylitis. Study observations and caveats: Several highly homologous variants made up a TCR beta motif that seemed to typify ankylosing spondylitis blood.

What these receptors recognize is not known. TCRdb analysed the 5' RACE reads with MiXCR anew, one entry per CDR3 protein. The sample yields under 550,000 distinct CDR3 sequences, 20% to 30% seen once. Sequenced material: blood, either unsorted or a sorted T cell fraction (not recorded which). These receptors originate from a male donor with ankylosing spondylitis.

V usage is TRBV5-1 and J usage is TRBJ1-2; 7 bases match TRBD1. Germline CDR1 is SGHRS and CDR2 is YFSETQ. This CDR3 has 14 residues. V shed 0 bases and J 10 bases; nucleotides not matched to a gene: 9. The CDR3 DNA reads TGCGCCAGCAGCTTGGACGCGACAGGGAACATCTACACCTTC. Translation: CASSLDATGNIYTF.

This clonotype turned up a few times. The chain has TRBV7-8 and TRBJ2-1; D is undetermined. The CDR3 has 12 amino acids. Germline assignment: CDR1 SGHVS and CDR2 FQNEAQ. Between the trimmed V and J ends, which lost 5 bases and 8 bases, there was a span of 10 bases. CDR3 sequence (DNA): TGTGCCAGCAGCCAAAACTGGGATGAGCAGTTCTTC. Residues: CASSQNWDEQFF.

This clonotype was recorded at least ten times. A read error may account for a junction end that differs from germline. This chain's CDR3 is CASSLRDSGSF. The DNA of the CDR3 is TGTGCCAGCAGCTTGAGAGACTCTGGGTCCTTC. The chain couples TRBV5-6 to TRBJ2-1, with no clear D. The germline CDR1 and CDR2 sequences are SGHDT and YYEEEE. The CDR3 is 11 amino acids.

The rearrangement links TRBV28 to TRBJ2-6, with 7 bases matching TRBD2. Per the germline V gene, CDR1 is MDHEN and CDR2 is SYDVKM. The CDR3 runs to 16 residues. Trimming took 7 bases from V and 1 from J; bases not matched to a gene: 7. The chain's CDR3 is CASTDLGGSGANVLTF. CDR3 DNA: TGTGCCAGCACCGACTTGGGGGGGTCTGGGGCCAACGTCCTGACTTTC.

There are many counts of this clonotype. This chain links TRBV5-1 with TRBJ2-7; D may be TRBD2 (5 bases). CDR1 is SGHRS and CDR2 is YFSETQ in the germline V gene. This CDR3 spans 13 amino acids. V lost 0 bases, J lost 5 bases, and 9 bases lay in between. The CDR3 DNA reads TGCGCCAGCAGCTTGGAGGTGGGAGACGAGCAGTACGTC. Its translation: CASSLEVGDEQYV.

The chain uses TRBV20-1 and TRBJ2-1, with D perhaps assigned TRBD1 or TRBD2 (5 bases each). The CDR3 is made up of 14 amino acids. V gave up 3 bases and J gave up 4 bases, with 13 bases separating them. The germline CDR1 and CDR2 sequences are DFQATT and SNEGSKA (reference sequence). The CDR3 coding sequence is TGCAGTGCTAGTGGGGCTAGCCGATACAATGAGCAGTTCTTC. Translated, it gives CSASGASRYNEQFF.

In this sample, this clonotype turned up a few times. The J gene is TRBJ1-5, the V gene TRBV29-1; TRBD1 matches 8 bases. Trimming took 7 bases from V and 5 from J; bases not matched to a gene: 7. Germline CDR1 SQVTM, CDR2 ANQGSEA. The CDR3 loop spans 13 amino acids. CDR3 sequence: CSAGQGEDQPQHF. CDR3 nucleotides: TGCAGCGCTGGACAGGGAGAGGATCAGCCCCAGCATTTT. Looking up the rest from reference TRBV29-1 and TRBJ1-5 gives the full variable domain: SAVISQKPSRDICQRGTSLTIQCQVDSQVTMMFWYRQQPGQSLTLIATANQGSEATYESGFVIDKFPISRPNLTFSTLTVSNMSPEDSSIYLCSAGQGEDQPQHFGDGTRLSIL.

A few counts support this clonotype. V usage is TRBV4-2 and J usage is TRBJ2-3; the match to TRBD2 covers 16 bases. The CDR3 is 18 amino acids. Germline loops: CDR1 LGHNA, CDR2 YNFKEQ. V lost 3 bases, J lost 4 bases, and 7 bases stayed unmatched. The CDR3, as DNA: TGTGCCAGCAGCCAGCTTGGGACTAGCGGGAGGGCCTCAGATACGCAGTATTTT. This encodes CASSQLGTSGRASDTQYF.

The CDR3 DNA sequence: TGTGCCAGCAGCCTGGACGGCAGGGAGTCGGAAAAACTGTTTTTT. It codes for CASSLDGRESEKLFF. V usage is TRBV5-8 and J usage is TRBJ1-4, with D possibly being TRBD1 (5 bases). This CDR3 contains 15 residues. Trimming stripped 4 bases from V and 8 bases from J, with 18 bases between. Germline loops: CDR1 SGHTS, CDR2 YDEGEE.

The chain couples TRBV7-9 to TRBJ2-3; 7 nucleotides agree with TRBD1. The junction had 10 bases not matched to a gene; V was cut back by 4 bases and J by 6 bases. Germline values: CDR1 SEHNR, CDR2 FQNEAQ (reference sequence). CDR3 size: 15 residues. The CDR3 here is CASSSTGALRDTQYF. For the CDR3, the DNA is TGTGCCAGCAGCTCAACAGGGGCCCTCCGGGATACGCAGTATTTT.

A few counts support this clonotype. V gene TRBV20-1 combines with J gene TRBJ2-7; D unresolved. The V gene's germline CDR1 is DFQATT and CDR2 SNEGSKA (reference sequence). V was shortened by 6 bases and J by 2 bases, with 20 bases between the two germline ends. The CDR3 loop spans 15 amino acids. CDR3 DNA sequence: TGCAGTGCCTATGAACTGGCCCACTCAACCTACGAGCAGTACTTC. It yields the protein CSAYELAHSTYEQYF.

This clonotype was observed a handful of times. The rearrangement links TRBV7-9 to TRBJ2-7, with 7 nucleotides matching TRBD1. V was clipped by 5 bases and J by 5 bases; unmatched bases: 6. CDR3 length equals 13 residues. Germline V gene data show CDR1 as SEHNR and CDR2 as FQNEAQ (reference sequence). In DNA form, the CDR3 reads TGTGCCAGCAGCCGGACAGGAGACCACGAGCAGTACGTC. Its translation: CASSRTGDHEQYV.

The V and J genes are TRBV7-9 and TRBJ1-3; no definite D call. Deletions cut 4 bases from V and 0 bases from J, with 10 bases between. Per the germline V gene, CDR1 is SEHNR and CDR2 is FQNEAQ (reference sequence). This CDR3 is 15 amino acids long. CDR3 sequence: CASSYMSISGNTIYF. The CDR3 region has the DNA TGTGCCAGCAGCTATATGTCGATCTCTGGAAACACCATATATTTT.

This clonotype was recorded a few times. The chain links TRBV3-1 to TRBJ1-2; weak D call: TRBD1 (5 bases). Germline lookup yields CDR1 LGHDT and CDR2 YNNKEL (reference sequence). The CDR3 loop spans 14 amino acids. Trimming removed 5 bases from V and 4 bases from J, with 14 bases in between. The CDR3 protein is CASSKGQGGYGYTF. For the CDR3, the DNA is TGTGCCAGCAGCAAAGGCCAGGGTGGCTATGGCTACACCTTC. The full variable domain, in which reference TRBV3-1 and TRBJ1-2 provide the parts outside the CDR3, is DTAVSQTPKYLVTQMGNDKSIKCEQNLGHDTMYWYKQDSKKFLKIMFSYNNKELIINETVPNRFSPKSPDKAHLNLHINSLELGDSAVYFCASSKGQGGYGYTFGSGTRLTVV.

This clonotype was picked up a small number of times. The rearrangement joins TRBV25-1 to TRBJ2-2; D gene ambiguous. CDR1 and CDR2 from the germline V gene are MGHDK and SYGVNS. The CDR3 is 14 amino acids. The ends were cut back, 1 base at V and 4 bases at J, with 7 bases in the middle. CDR3 sequence reads: CASSEFTSTGELFF. The DNA of the CDR3 is TGTGCCAGCAGTGAATTTACAAGCACCGGGGAGCTGTTTTTT.

This clonotype was seen only once. The rearrangement links TRBV7-2 to TRBJ1-1; 7 bases fit TRBD1. V lost 5 bases, J lost 1 base, and 7 bases stayed unmatched. The CDR3 has 15 amino acids. Per the germline V gene, CDR1 is SGHTA and CDR2 is FQGNSA. CDR3 nucleotides: TGTGCCAGCAGCACCCGTGGACAGGCGAACACTGAAGCTTTCTTT. It translates to CASSTRGQANTEAFF. Based on the CDR3 plus reference TRBV7-2 and TRBJ1-1, the full variable domain is GAGVSQSPSNKVTEKGKDVELRCDPISGHTALYWYRQSLGQGLEFLIYFQGNSAPDKSGLPSDRFSAERTGGSVSTLTIQRTQQEDSAVYLCASSTRGQANTEAFFGQGTRLTVV.

This clonotype was seen a handful of times. The chain links TRBV10-3 to TRBJ2-1, with D perhaps given as TRBD1 or TRBD2 (5 bases each). V lost 10 bases, J lost 3 bases, and 10 bases lay in between. This CDR3 comprises 12 residues. Germline V gene lookup returns CDR1 ENHRY and CDR2 SYGVKD. CDR3 nucleotide sequence: TGTGCCACCCGGGACCACTACAATGAGCAGTTCTTC. As protein: CATRDHYNEQFF.

In its sample, this clonotype was seen once. The V call is TRBV6-1, the J call TRBJ2-7; no firm D call. This CDR3 is 11 amino acids long. Trimming shortened V by 9 bases and J by 0 bases, and 6 bases separated the two germline ends. The V gene's germline CDR1 is MNHNS and CDR2 SASEGT. Written as DNA, the CDR3 is TGTGCCAGTACGAGCTCCTACGAGCAGTACTTC. This gives the protein CASTSSYEQYF.

The rearrangement links TRBV20-1 to TRBJ2-1; a weak D match, TRBD2 (5 bases). V lost 1 base and J lost 2, with 12 bases in between. In germline, CDR1 is DFQATT, CDR2 SNEGSKA (reference sequence). The CDR3 has 15 residues. This CDR3 reads CSARGQRRTYNEQFF. CDR3 in DNA: TGCAGTGCTAGAGGCCAGCGGAGGACCTACAATGAGCAGTTCTTC.

A few counts support this clonotype. The chain recombines TRBV5-5 with TRBJ1-3, with unresolved D. The V and J ends lost 1 base and 8 bases respectively, with 10 bases between them. CDR3 size: 13 residues. CDR1 is SGHKS and CDR2 is YYEKEE in the germline V gene (reference sequence). DNA of the CDR3: TGTGCCAGCAGCTTGTACGGGTCGCACACCATATATTTT. It codes for CASSLYGSHTIYF.

The chain carries TRBV29-1 and TRBJ2-1, with 10 bases that match TRBD2. V dropped 2 bases and J dropped 4; count of bases not matched to a gene: 5. CDR1 and CDR2 from the germline V gene are SQVTM and ANQGSEA. The CDR3 covers 15 residues. The CDR3 nucleotides read TGCAGCGTTGAAATTATAGCGGGAGGATACAATGAGCAGTTCTTC. Protein product: CSVEIIAGGYNEQFF.